The entry that follows covers one T cell receptor beta chain sequence. Its antigen remains unidentified. Base-call qualities are not available, and no considerably larger clone is one nucleotide away. Patients with limited-stage small-cell lung cancer who underwent surgical resection in Hangzhou, China, between the late 2000s and the early 2020s were included as donors. All donors had upfront surgery without preoperative chemotherapy or radiotherapy, and none received immunotherapy before or after surgery. All 19 patients in the sequenced cohort were smokers or heavy second-hand smokers. Adjacent normal lung tissue was taken at least 2 cm away from the tumor margin, and two pathologists confirmed morphologically that the tissue was free of malignant cells. The study used multi-region TCR-beta sequencing of resected limited-stage small-cell lung cancers together with tumor-adjacent lung tissue to characterize T cell repertoire heterogeneity. Genomic DNA was extracted from FFPE tissue using the AllPrep DNA/RNA FFPE Kit (Qiagen).

Using multiplexed V- and J-gene primers, the immunoSEQ hsTCRB Kit amplified TCR-beta CDR3 regions from genomic DNA. Unique DNA barcodes were added in a second PCR, and the samples were pooled together with a negative control and a positive control. An Illumina MiSeq running a 150-cycle paired-end protocol was used to sequence the pooled TCR-beta libraries. For the original study's pipeline: Raw sequencing data were processed by Adaptive Biotechnologies into a report with normalized, annotated TCR-beta repertoires. To compute T-cell density, TCR-beta templates were normalized to usable DNA, with usable DNA estimated through amplification of housekeeping genes. Richness counted unique rearrangements, and clonality was defined as 1 minus Pielou's evenness. What TCRdb holds here is the immuneACCESS table cut down to in-frame rearrangements. Part of the clones is not present; checked against another copy, under half of the missing clones reflect an unresolved V gene, and the others are unexplained. D and trimming were read from the DNA, whereas the V and J calls and clone size are those reported in that table. The sample data list 2,500 to 3,500 clones, and about nine tenths of these were observed just once. The top ten constitute about 4.3% of the sample.

CDR3 length: 14 amino acids, cysteine to phenylalanine. Only the CDR3 DNA is retained, 42 bases long and in frame from the first base. CDR1 SEHNR and CDR2 FQNEAQ were looked up in the germline V gene (reference sequence). V lost 8 bases and J lost 1 base, and the count of bases not matched to a germline gene is 4. The data belong to a study of T cells and copy number aberrations in small-cell lung cancer (dated by TCRdb to the early 2020s). Turning to the overall study: TCR repertoire sequencing was paired with whole-exome sequencing of the same tumor regions to relate T cell metrics to mutations and copy number aberrations. Tumor TCR data existed for 17 patients, and some 15 patients had TCR data from both tumor tissue and normal tissue. Overall study results and their limits: Compared with adjacent lung tissue, tumors showed lower T-cell density, richness and clonality, although the density difference was not significant. A small sample size, resulting from surgical resection being uncommon in small-cell lung cancer, limited the study, and the findings need validation. All specimens consisted of formalin-fixed paraffin-embedded tissue, which is known to introduce sequencing artifacts.

The sequence is built from TRBV7-9 and TRBJ1-1; TRBD1 fits 10 bases in the junction. Sequencing was performed on normal tissue next to the tumor. The clonotype comes from a man aged 45 to 65 with small cell lung cancer. The CDR3 is CASWTGGSNTEAFF. The sequenced DNA: TGTGCCAGCTGGACAGGGGGATCGAACACTGAAGCTTTCTTT.